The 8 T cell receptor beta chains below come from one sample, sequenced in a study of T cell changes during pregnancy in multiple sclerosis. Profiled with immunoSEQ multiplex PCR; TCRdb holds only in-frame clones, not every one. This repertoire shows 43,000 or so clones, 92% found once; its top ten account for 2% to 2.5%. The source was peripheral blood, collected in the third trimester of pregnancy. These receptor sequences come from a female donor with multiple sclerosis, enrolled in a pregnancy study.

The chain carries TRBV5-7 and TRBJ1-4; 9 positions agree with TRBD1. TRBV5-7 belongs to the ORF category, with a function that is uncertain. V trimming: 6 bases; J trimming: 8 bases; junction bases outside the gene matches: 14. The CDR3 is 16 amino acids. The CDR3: CASNRYRGRVGEKLFF. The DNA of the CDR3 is TGTGCCAGCAACAGATACAGGGGGCGGGTGGGAGAAAAACTGTTTTTT.

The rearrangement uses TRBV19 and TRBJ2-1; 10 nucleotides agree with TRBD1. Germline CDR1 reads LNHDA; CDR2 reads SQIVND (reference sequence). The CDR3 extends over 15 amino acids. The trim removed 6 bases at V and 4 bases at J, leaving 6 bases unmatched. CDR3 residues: CASRKPGQGYNEQFF. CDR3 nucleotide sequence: TGTGCCAGTAGGAAACCGGGACAGGGGTACAATGAGCAGTTCTTC.

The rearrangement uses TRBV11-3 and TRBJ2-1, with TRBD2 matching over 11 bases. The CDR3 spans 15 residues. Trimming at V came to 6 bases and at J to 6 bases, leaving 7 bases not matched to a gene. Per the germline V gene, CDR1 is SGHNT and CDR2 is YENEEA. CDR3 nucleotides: TGTGCCAGCAGACTTACTAGCGGGAGTACCAATGAGCAGTTCTTC. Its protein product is CASRLTSGSTNEQFF. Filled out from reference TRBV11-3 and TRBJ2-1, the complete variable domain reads EAGVVQSPRYKIIEKKQPVAFWCNPISGHNTLYWYLQNLGQGPELLIRYENEEAVDDSQLPKDRFSAERLKGVDSTLKIQPAELGDSAVYLCASRLTSGSTNEQFFGPGTRLTVL.

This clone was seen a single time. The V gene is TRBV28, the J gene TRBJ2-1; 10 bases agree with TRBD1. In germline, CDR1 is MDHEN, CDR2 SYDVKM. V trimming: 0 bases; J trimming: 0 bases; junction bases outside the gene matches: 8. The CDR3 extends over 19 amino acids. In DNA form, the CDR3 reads TGTGCCAGCAGTTTATGGGGGACAGGGGAGAGGAGCTCCTACAATGAGCAGTTCTTC. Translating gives CASSLWGTGERSSYNEQFF.

The CDR3 DNA sequence: TGTGCCAGCAGCTCCGGAAACCCTGGAGGGGTACGCGAGCAGTACTTC. Its translation: CASSSGNPGGVREQYF. The chain combines TRBV7-2 with TRBJ2-7; a possible D gene is TRBD2 (6 bases). Germline-derived CDR1 and CDR2 are SGHTA and FQGNSA. Deletions cut 4 bases from V and 6 bases from J, with 22 bases between. This CDR3 spans 16 amino acids.

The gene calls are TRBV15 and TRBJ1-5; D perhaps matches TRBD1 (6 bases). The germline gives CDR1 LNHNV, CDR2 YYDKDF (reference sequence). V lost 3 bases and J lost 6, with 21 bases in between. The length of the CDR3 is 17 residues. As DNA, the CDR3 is TGTGCCACCAGCAGGGAGTCCCCGACGGGGGGCGGTCAGCCCCAGCATTTT. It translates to CATSRESPTGGGQPQHF.

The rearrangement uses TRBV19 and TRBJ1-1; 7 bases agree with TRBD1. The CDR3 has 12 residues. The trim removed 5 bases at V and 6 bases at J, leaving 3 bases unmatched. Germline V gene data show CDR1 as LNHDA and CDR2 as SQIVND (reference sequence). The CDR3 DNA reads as TGTGCCAGTAGTCTCACAGGGGCTGAAGCTTTCTTT. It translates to CASSLTGAEAFF.

The CDR3 is CASSQVTEGQGFAFF. The CDR3 bases are TGTGCCAGCAGCCAAGTCACCGAGGGACAGGGGTTCGCTTTCTTT. The V call is TRBV4-2, the J call TRBJ1-1; 10 bases align to TRBD1. V shed 1 base and J 11 bases; nucleotides not matched to a gene: 10. The V gene's germline CDR1 is LGHNA and CDR2 YNFKEQ. This CDR3 is built from 15 residues.